This T cell receptor (beta chain) appears in the sequencing data of a study of pediatric ulcerative colitis. With regard to this clone: The antigen remains unidentified.

The rectum was sampled with one to two pinch biopsies at colonoscopy. The CDR3 is 14 amino acids. Trimming shortened V by 0 bases and J by 2 bases, and 7 bases separated the two germline ends. Germline V CDR1 and CDR2: SGHTA, FQGTGA. General observations from the study: This repertoire reflects total lymphocytes rather than subpopulations like regulatory T cells. Blood samples from a couple of patients yielded substantially fewer templates and were excluded from blood-rectal overlap analysis.

Samples were sequenced at Survey level, maximum 500,000 reads. Sequenced by immunoSEQ multiplex PCR; TCRdb stores in-frame clones only, minus some. The sample contains about 35,000 clones, about 81% of which appear only once. Sequences were obtained from gut tissue. The sequence was collected from a boy aged 5-17 years with mild ulcerative colitis. The chain joins TRBV7-3 to TRBJ2-5; no definite D call. In nucleotides, the CDR3 is TGTGCCAGCAGCTTAACGGCCCAACAAGAGACCCAGTACTTC. Protein sequence: CASSLTAQQETQYF.